This T cell receptor (beta chain) was captured by sequencing in a study of blood T cells in healthy people across ages (dated by TCRdb to the mid-2010s). Regarding the complete study: In model experiments, template switching captured about one uniquely barcoded TCR beta cDNA molecule for every two T cells. The study measured age-related changes in TCR beta repertoire diversity using deep sequencing normalized with unique cDNA molecular identifiers. The donors were divided into four age groups: young (average around 16 years), middle-aged (about 40), aged (approximately 59) and long-lived (roughly 82). To avoid experimental bias, donors of different ages were distributed randomly across sequencing lanes. For two donors (one aged 18 to 29 and one aged 80 or older), the study analyzed two additional independent replicas of 1 million unique cDNA reads from the same blood draw.

Donors were 39 systemically healthy Caucasian individuals from Russia aged roughly 6 to 90 years. Each donor gave about 9.7 milliliters of peripheral blood, drawn into EDTA-treated Vacutainer tubes. Ficoll-Paque density-gradient centrifugation was used to isolate PBMCs, with at least 6 million obtained per sample. Trizol reagent was used to extract total RNA from PBMCs, with at least 5.5 micrograms per sample. The percentages of naive CD45RAhigh/CD27high T cells were determined by flow cytometry on a PBMC aliquot from every donor. On this clonotype: Its antigen remains unidentified. No base qualities exist here, and no much larger clone lies one base off it.

Beyond this particular receptor, the publication reports: Because profiling used bulk unsorted PBMCs, naive and antigen-experienced compartments could not be compared conclusively. Observed TCR beta diversity per million T cells fell roughly linearly with age, and a significant reduction was already apparent by age approximately 41. The long-lived group showed more naive CD4+ T cells, fewer expanded clones and increased TCR diversity than the aged group, suggesting age selection. There was a strong correlation between observed TCR beta diversity and the percentage of naive T cells measured by flow cytometry. The CMV infection status of donors was not known, potentially confounding age-related changes in expanded clonotypes. Estimates of total diversity based on one million sequenced T cells were regarded as lower bounds and as underestimates.

Receptor libraries were prepared by 5' RACE. Sequencing relied on an Illumina HiSeq 2500. The second PCR ran for about 6 to 11 cycles and used a J-beta primer mix along with a sample-barcoded 5' primer. Each TCR beta cDNA molecule received a unique molecular identifier from a template-switch 5' adaptor carrying 12 random nucleotides. At least 2.5 million CDR3-containing paired-end reads were obtained from each sample. First-strand cDNA synthesis was performed from all RNA using the Mint cDNA synthesis kit, with priming by a TRBC-specific oligonucleotide. Following uracil-DNA glycosylase treatment, a first 18-cycle PCR with universal primers M1SS and BC2_uni_R was performed on all cDNA. The paper's processing steps were these. For normalization, 1 million high-quality reads were randomly selected from each sample, with every read carrying a distinct molecular identifier. Reads sharing molecular identifiers were discarded rather than binned into consensus sequences. CDR3 identification, clonotype clustering and error correction used MiTCR with a Q25 quality threshold and the strictest error-elimination algorithm. A nonparametric unseen species model with Euler transformation was used to estimate a lower bound on total TCR beta diversity. In TCRdb, the public reads were trimmed at Q25 with fastp and aligned with MiXCR, with productive beta chains retained. For every CDR3 protein sequence, its rows merge into one entry that carries the most common genes and DNA. The V and J calls here are based on TCRdb, not the publication. The sample records about 1.8 million distinct CDR3 sequences, around half of which are singletons. Jointly, the top ten make up less than 2.5% of the sample.

CDR1 and CDR2, looked up from the germline V gene, are MNHEY and SVGAGI. The cysteine opens and the phenylalanine closes a CDR3 of 15 amino acids. Only the CDR3 region is kept as DNA, spanning 45 bases read in frame from base 1. The receptor comes from a woman aged 40 to 50 in good health. Source material: blood. The chain employs TRBV6-5 and TRBJ2-4; 7 bases in the middle match TRBD1. The end of the DNA fits TRBJ2-7 better, so the J call may be wrong. For the CDR3, the sequence is CASRRGGEGANEQYF. The base sequence is TGTGCCAGCAGGAGAGGGGGTGAGGGGGCCAACGAGCAGTACTTC.